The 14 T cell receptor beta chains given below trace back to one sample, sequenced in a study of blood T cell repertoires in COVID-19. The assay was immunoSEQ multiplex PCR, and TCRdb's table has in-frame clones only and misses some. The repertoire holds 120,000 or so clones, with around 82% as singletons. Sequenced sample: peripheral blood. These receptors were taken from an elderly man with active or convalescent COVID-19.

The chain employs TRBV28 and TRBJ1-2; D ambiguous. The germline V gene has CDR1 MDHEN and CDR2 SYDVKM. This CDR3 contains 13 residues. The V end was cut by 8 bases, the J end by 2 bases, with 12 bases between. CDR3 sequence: CASDSEGNYGYTF. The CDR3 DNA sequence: TGTGCCAGCGATTCGGAGGGAAACTATGGCTACACCTTC.

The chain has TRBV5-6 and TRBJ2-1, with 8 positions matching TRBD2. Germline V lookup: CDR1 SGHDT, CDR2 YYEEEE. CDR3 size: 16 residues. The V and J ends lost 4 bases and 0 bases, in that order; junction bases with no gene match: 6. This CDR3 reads CASSPPGGSSYNEQFF. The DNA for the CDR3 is TGTGCCAGCAGCCCCCCGGGGGGGAGCTCCTACAATGAGCAGTTCTTC.

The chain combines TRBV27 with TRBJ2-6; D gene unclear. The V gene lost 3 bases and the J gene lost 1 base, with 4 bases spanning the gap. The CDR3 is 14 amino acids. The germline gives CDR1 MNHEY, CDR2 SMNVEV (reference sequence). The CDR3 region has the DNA TGTGCCAGCAGTTTGAGGTCTGGGGCCAACGTCCTGACTTTC. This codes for CASSLRSGANVLTF.

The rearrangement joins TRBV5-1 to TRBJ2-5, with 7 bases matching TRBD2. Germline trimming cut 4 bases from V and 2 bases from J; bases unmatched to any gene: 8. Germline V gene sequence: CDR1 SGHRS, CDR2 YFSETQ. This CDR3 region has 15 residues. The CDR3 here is CASSVPGTTQETQYF. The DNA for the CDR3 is TGCGCCAGCAGCGTTCCCGGGACTACTCAAGAGACCCAGTACTTC.

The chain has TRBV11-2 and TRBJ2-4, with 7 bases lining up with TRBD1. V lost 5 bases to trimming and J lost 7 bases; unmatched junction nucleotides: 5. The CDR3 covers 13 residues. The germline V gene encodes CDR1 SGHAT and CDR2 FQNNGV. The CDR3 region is CASSLDRDNIQYF. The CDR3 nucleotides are TGTGCCAGCAGCCTCGACAGGGATAACATTCAGTACTTC. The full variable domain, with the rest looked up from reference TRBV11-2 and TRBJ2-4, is EAGVAQSPRYKIIEKRQSVAFWCNPISGHATLYWYQQILGQGPKLLIQFQNNGVVDDSQLPKDRFSAERLKGVDSTLKIQPAKLEDSAVYLCASSLDRDNIQYFGAGTRLSVL.

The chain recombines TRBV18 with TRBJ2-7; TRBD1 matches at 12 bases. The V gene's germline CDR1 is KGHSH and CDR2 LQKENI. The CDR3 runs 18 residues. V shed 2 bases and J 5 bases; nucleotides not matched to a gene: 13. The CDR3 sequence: CASSPTRRSGQGANEQYF. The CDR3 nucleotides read TGTGCCAGCTCACCAACGCGAAGGTCGGGACAGGGGGCCAACGAGCAGTACTTC.

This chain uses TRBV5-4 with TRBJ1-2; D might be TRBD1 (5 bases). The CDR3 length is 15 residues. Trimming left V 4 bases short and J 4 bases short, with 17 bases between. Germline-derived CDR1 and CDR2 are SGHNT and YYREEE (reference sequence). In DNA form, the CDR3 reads TGTGCCAGCAGCCGATCGTCCCAGGGATCCTATGGCTACACCTTC. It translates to CASSRSSQGSYGYTF.

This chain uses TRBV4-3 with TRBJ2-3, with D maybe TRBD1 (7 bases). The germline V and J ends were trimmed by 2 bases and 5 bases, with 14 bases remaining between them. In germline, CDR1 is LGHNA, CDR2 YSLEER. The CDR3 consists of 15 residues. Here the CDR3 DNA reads TGCGCCAGCAGCCAATCCCAGGGGGAGGTAGATACGCAGTATTTT. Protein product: CASSQSQGEVDTQYF.

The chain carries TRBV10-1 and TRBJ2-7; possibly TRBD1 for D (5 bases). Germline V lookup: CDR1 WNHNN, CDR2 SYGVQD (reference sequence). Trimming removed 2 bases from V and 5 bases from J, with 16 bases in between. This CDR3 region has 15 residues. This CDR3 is CASSEDVQGPHEQYF. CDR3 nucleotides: TGCGCCAGCAGTGAGGATGTGCAGGGTCCTCACGAGCAGTACTTC.

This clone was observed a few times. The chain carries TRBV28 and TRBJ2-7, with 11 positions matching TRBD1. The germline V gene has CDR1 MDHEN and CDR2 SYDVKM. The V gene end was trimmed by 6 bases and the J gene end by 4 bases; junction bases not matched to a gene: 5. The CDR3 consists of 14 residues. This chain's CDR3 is CASSTGTGGYEQYF. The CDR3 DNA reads TGTGCCAGCAGCACCGGGACAGGGGGGTACGAGCAGTACTTC. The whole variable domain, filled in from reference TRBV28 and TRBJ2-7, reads DVKVTQSSRYLVKRTGEKVFLECVQDMDHENMFWYRQDPGLGLRLIYFSYDVKMKEKGDIPEGYSVSREKKERFSLILESASTNQTSMYLCASSTGTGGYEQYFGPGTRLTVT.

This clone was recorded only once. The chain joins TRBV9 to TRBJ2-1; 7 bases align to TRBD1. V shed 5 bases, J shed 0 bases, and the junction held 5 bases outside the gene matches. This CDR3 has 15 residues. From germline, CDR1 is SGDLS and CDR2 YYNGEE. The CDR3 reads CASSQQGSSYNEQFF. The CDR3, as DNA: TGTGCCAGCAGTCAACAGGGGAGCTCCTACAATGAGCAGTTCTTC.

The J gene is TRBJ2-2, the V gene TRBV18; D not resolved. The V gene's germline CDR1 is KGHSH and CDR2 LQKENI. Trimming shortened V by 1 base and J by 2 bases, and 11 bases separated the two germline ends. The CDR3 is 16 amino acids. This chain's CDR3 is CASSPLLSANTGELFF. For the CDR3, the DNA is TGTGCCAGCTCACCACTCCTATCCGCAAACACCGGGGAGCTGTTTTTT.

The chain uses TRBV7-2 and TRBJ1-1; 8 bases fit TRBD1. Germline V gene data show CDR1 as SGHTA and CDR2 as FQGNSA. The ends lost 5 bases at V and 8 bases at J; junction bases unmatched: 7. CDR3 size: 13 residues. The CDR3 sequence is CASSPGAGGEAFF. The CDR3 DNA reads TGTGCCAGCAGCCCAGGGGCAGGGGGCGAAGCTTTCTTT. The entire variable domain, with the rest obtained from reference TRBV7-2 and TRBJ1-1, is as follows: GAGVSQSPSNKVTEKGKDVELRCDPISGHTALYWYRQSLGQGLEFLIYFQGNSAPDKSGLPSDRFSAERTGGSVSTLTIQRTQQEDSAVYLCASSPGAGGEAFFGQGTRLTVV.

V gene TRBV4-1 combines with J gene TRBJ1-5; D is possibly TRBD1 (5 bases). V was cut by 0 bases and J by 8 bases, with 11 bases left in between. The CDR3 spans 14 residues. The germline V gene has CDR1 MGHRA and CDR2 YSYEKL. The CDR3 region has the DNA TGCGCCAGCAGCCAAGAAAGGGAAGGGGAGCCCCAGCATTTT. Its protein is CASSQEREGEPQHF.